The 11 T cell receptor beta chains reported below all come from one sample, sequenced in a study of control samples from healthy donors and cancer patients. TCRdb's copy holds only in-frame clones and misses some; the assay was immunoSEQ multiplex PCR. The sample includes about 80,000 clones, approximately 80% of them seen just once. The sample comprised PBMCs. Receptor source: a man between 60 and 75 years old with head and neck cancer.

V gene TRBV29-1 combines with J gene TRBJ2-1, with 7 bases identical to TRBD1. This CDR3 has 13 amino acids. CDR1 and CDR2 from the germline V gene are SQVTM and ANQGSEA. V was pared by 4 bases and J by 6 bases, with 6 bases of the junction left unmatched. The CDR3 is CSVGRTGSNEQFF. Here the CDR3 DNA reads TGCAGCGTTGGTCGGACAGGCTCCAATGAGCAGTTCTTC.

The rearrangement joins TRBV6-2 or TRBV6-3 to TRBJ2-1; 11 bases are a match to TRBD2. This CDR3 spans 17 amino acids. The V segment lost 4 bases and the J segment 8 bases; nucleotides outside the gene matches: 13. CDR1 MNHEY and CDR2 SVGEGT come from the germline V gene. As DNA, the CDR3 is TGTGCCAGCAGTTCCCCGCGGACTAGCGGGCGGCGGGATGAGCAGTTCTTC. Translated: CASSSPRTSGRRDEQFF.

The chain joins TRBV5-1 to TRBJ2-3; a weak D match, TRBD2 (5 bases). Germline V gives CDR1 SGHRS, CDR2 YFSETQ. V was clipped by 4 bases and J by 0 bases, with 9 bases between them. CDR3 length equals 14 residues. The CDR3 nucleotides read TGCGCCAGCAGCCAACTAGAAAGCACAGATACGCAGTATTTT. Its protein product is CASSQLESTDTQYF.

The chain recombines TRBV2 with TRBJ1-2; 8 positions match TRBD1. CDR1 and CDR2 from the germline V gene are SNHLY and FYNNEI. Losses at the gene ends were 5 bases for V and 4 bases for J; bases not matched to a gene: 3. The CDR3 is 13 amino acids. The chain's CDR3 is CASSRTGTYGYTF. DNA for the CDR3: TGTGCCAGCAGTAGGACAGGGACCTATGGCTACACCTTC.

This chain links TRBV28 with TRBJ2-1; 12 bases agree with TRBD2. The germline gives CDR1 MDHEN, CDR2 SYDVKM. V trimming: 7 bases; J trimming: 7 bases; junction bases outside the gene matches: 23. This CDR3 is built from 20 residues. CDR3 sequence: CASNLTPGLAGPGGWNEQFF. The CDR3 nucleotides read TGTGCCAGCAATCTTACGCCGGGACTAGCGGGTCCCGGCGGGTGGAATGAGCAGTTCTTC.

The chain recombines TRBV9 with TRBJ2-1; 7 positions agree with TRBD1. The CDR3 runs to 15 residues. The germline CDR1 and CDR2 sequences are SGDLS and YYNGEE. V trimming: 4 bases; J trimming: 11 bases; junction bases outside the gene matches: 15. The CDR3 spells CASSPPQGEARKQFF. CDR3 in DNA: TGTGCCAGCAGCCCCCCTCAGGGGGAAGCTAGGAAGCAGTTCTTC.

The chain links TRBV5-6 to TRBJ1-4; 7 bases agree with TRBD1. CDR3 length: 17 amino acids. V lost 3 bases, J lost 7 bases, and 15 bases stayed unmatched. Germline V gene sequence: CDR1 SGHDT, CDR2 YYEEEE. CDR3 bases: TGTGCCAGCAGCTGGGAAGCAGGGGGACTTATTGGTGAAAAACTGTTTTTT. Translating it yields CASSWEAGGLIGEKLFF.

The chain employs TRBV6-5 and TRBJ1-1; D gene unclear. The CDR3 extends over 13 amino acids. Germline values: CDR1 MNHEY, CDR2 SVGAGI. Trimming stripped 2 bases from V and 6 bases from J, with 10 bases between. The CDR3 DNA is TGTGCCAGCAGTTACCTCAGGCATTCTGAAGCTTTCTTT. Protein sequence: CASSYLRHSEAFF.

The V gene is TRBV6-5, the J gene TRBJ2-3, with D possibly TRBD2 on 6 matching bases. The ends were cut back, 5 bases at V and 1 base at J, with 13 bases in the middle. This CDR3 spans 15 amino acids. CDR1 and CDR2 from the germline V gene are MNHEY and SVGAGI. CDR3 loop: CASSRPPSGTDTQYF. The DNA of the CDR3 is TGTGCCAGCAGTCGCCCCCCTAGCGGCACAGATACGCAGTATTTT.

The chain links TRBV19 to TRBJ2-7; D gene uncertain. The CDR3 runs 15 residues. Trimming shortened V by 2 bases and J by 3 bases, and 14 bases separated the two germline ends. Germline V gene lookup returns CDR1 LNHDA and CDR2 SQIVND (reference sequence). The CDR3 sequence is CASSISTGPIYEQYF. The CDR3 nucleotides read TGTGCCAGTAGTATATCGACGGGCCCGATCTACGAGCAGTACTTC.

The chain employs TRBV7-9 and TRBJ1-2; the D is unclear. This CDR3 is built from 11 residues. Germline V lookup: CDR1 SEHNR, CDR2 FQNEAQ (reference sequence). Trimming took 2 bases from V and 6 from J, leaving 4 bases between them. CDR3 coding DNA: TGTGCCAGCAGCTTACTTCATGGCTACACCTTC. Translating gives CASSLLHGYTF.